A single sample gave rise to the 21 T cell receptor beta chains below, sequenced in a study of cytotoxic CD8 clonotypes in ibrutinib-treated CLL (dated by TCRdb to the early 2020s). Preparation of the library involved the immunoSEQ multiplex PCR assay. Entries here come from immuneACCESS through TCRdb and include only in-frame sequences with V and J called. Some clones fail to appear in such tables; in the studies checked, an unresolved V gene covers under half of the shortfall, and the cause of the remainder is unknown. The sample yields roughly 220,000 clones; 60% to 80% were counted once. The top ten hold roughly 6.4% of the sample. Sample time point, as interpreted from the label and publication: approximately eleven months on ibrutinib. The starting material was PBMCs, obtained after 12 months of ibrutinib treatment. The receptors shown here come from a human donor with chronic lymphocytic leukemia.

The rearrangement joins TRBV7-6 to TRBJ1-1, with TRBD1 as a possible D gene (5 bases). V lost 5 bases, J lost 1 base, and 11 bases lay in between. This CDR3 comprises 14 residues. Germline V gene lookup returns CDR1 SGHVS and CDR2 FNYEAQ. The DNA for the CDR3 is TGTGCCAGCAGCCCCCTCGACAGGAACACTGAAGCTTTCTTT. This codes for CASSPLDRNTEAFF.

V and J are TRBV30 and TRBJ1-1, with 8 bases fitting TRBD1. CDR1 and CDR2 (germline): GTSNPN, SVGIG (reference sequence). The CDR3 loop spans 14 amino acids. Germline trimming cut 2 bases from V and 2 bases from J; bases unmatched to any gene: 4. The CDR3 sequence is CAWSLQGANTEAFF. CDR3 bases: TGTGCCTGGAGTCTTCAGGGGGCCAACACTGAAGCTTTCTTT.

This clone has a count of ten or more. This chain uses TRBV7-2 with TRBJ1-2; tentative D call: TRBD1 (5 bases). With 5 bases removed from V and 8 bases from J, the gap between germline ends came to 18 bases. Germline CDR1 and CDR2: SGHTA and FQGNSA. CDR3 length: 14 amino acids. This chain's CDR3 is CASSPSSGGGGYTF. The CDR3 DNA reads as TGTGCCAGCAGCCCTAGCTCCGGGGGGGGAGGCTACACCTTC.

This chain uses TRBV21-1 with TRBJ1-2; the listed D gene, TRBD1, was not tested against the DNA. TRBV21-1 is assigned pseudogene status. This CDR3 is 15 amino acids long. CDR3 bases: TGTGCCAGCAGCAAAGTATACAGACCAAACTATGGCTACACCTTC. Protein: CASSKVYRPNYGYTF.

The chain uses TRBV7-8 and TRBJ1-1, with TRBD1 as a possible D gene (6 bases). This CDR3 spans 16 amino acids. Trimming left V 0 bases short and J 4 bases short, with 15 bases between. CDR1 and CDR2 (germline): SGHVS, FQNEAQ. The CDR3 loop reads CASSLAPVGGRTEAFF. Here the CDR3 DNA reads TGTGCCAGCAGCTTAGCGCCGGTCGGGGGCCGCACTGAAGCTTTCTTT.

This clone was observed a single time. The chain uses TRBV19 and TRBJ1-4; D gene ambiguous. Germline V gene sequence: CDR1 LNHDA, CDR2 SQIVND (reference sequence). The V end was cut by 2 bases, the J end by 10 bases, with 14 bases between. This CDR3 has 14 amino acids. Here the CDR3 reads CASSITTGPTKLFF. CDR3 DNA: TGTGCCAGTAGTATAACCACCGGCCCGACAAAACTGTTTTTT.

V and J are TRBV13 and TRBJ1-5; 7 bases match TRBD1. V was pared by 4 bases and J by 4 bases, with 10 bases of the junction left unmatched. The CDR3 length is 16 residues. Germline V gives CDR1 PRHDT, CDR2 FYEKMQ (reference sequence). The CDR3 loop reads CASSSRGAIGNQPQHF. CDR3 DNA sequence: TGTGCCAGCAGCTCCAGGGGGGCAATAGGAAATCAGCCCCAGCATTTT.

V and J are TRBV2 and TRBJ2-7; 13 bases align to TRBD2. Losses at the gene ends were 6 bases for V and 2 bases for J; bases not matched to a gene: 1. The CDR3 runs 14 residues. Germline assignment: CDR1 SNHLY and CDR2 FYNNEI. CDR3 loop: CASRGLAGTYEQYF. Written as DNA, the CDR3 is TGTGCCAGCAGGGGACTAGCGGGGACCTACGAGCAGTACTTC.

V gene TRBV25-1 combines with J gene TRBJ2-3; TRBD1 matches at 9 bases. From germline, CDR1 is MGHDK and CDR2 SYGVNS. Unmatched junction bases numbered 7, after V lost 3 bases and J lost 3 bases. The CDR3 runs to 16 residues. The CDR3 is CASSDVGTGITDTQYF. The DNA of the CDR3 is TGTGCCAGCAGTGATGTAGGGACAGGGATAACAGATACGCAGTATTTT.

This clone is a singleton in its sample. V gene TRBV6-1 combines with J gene TRBJ2-5, with D possibly being TRBD1 (6 bases). V was clipped by 7 bases and J by 3 bases, with 6 bases between them. CDR1 is MNHNS, CDR2 SASEGT, per germline. CDR3 length: 11 residues. The CDR3 spells CASNREETQYF. DNA of the CDR3: TGTGCCAGCAACAGGGAAGAGACCCAGTACTTC.

The rearrangement uses TRBV29-1 and TRBJ1-2, with TRBD1 as a possible D gene (6 bases). V lost 8 bases and J 4 bases, leaving 17 bases between the germline ends. Germline V gene sequence: CDR1 SQVTM, CDR2 ANQGSEA. There are 13 residues in the CDR3. CDR3 loop: CSYRDQGPYGYTF. For the CDR3, the DNA is TGCAGCTACCGGGACCAGGGGCCCTATGGCTACACCTTC.

The gene calls are TRBV29-1 and TRBJ2-5, with D tentatively TRBD1 or TRBD2 (5 bases each). With 6 bases removed from V and 2 bases from J, the gap between germline ends came to 10 bases. Germline assignment: CDR1 SQVTM and CDR2 ANQGSEA. The CDR3 is made up of 12 amino acids. The CDR3 sequence: CSVGAPQETQYF. In DNA form, the CDR3 reads TGCAGCGTCGGGGCACCGCAAGAGACCCAGTACTTC.

V and J are TRBV29-1 and TRBJ1-5; no clear D gene. This CDR3 region has 13 residues. The V gene lost 5 bases and the J gene lost 3 bases, with 11 bases spanning the gap. CDR1 is SQVTM, CDR2 ANQGSEA, per germline. The CDR3 bases are TGCAGCGTTCTGGGAGTGAACAATCAGCCCCAGCATTTT. It translates to CSVLGVNNQPQHF.

The chain employs TRBV5-3 and TRBJ1-4; D call uncertain. TRBV5-3 is an open reading frame, and its role is uncertain. Between the trimmed V and J ends, which lost 3 bases and 11 bases, there was a span of 8 bases. CDR3 size: 11 residues. In DNA form, the CDR3 reads TGTGCCAGAAGCTGCGGACGCAAACTGTTTTTT. Translated, it gives CARSCGRKLFF.

This rearrangement joins TRBV27 to TRBJ1-2; TRBD1 aligns across 9 bases. Germline-derived CDR1 and CDR2 are MNHEY and SMNVEV (reference sequence). V was clipped by 5 bases and J by 6 bases; unmatched bases: 7. This CDR3 has 14 amino acids. For the CDR3, the DNA is TGTGCCAGCAGTCTCAACAGGGGGCAGGATGGCTACACCTTC. It encodes CASSLNRGQDGYTF.

This chain links TRBV29-1 with TRBJ1-1, with 9 bases matching TRBD1. CDR1 is SQVTM and CDR2 is ANQGSEA in the germline V gene. CDR3 length: 13 amino acids. V lost 5 bases and J lost 3; bases outside the gene matches: 4. The CDR3 DNA is TGCAGCGTTCCGGGACAGGGTCACACTGAAGCTTTCTTT. Translation gives CSVPGQGHTEAFF.

The gene calls are TRBV9 and TRBJ1-3, with TRBD1 matching over 9 bases. After removal of 4 bases from V and 4 bases from J, the junction contained 6 bases not matched to a gene. Germline V gene lookup returns CDR1 SGDLS and CDR2 YYNGEE. The CDR3 runs to 15 residues. This chain's CDR3 is CASSKGQGVGNTIYF. CDR3 in DNA: TGTGCCAGCAGCAAGGGACAGGGTGTAGGAAACACCATATATTTT. The full variable domain, in which reference TRBV9 and TRBJ1-3 provide the parts outside the CDR3, is DSGVTQTPKHLITATGQRVTLRCSPRSGDLSVYWYQQSLDQGLQFLIQYYNGEERAKGNILERFSAQQFPDLHSELNLSSLELGDSALYFCASSKGQGVGNTIYFGEGSWLTVV.

The chain links TRBV18 to TRBJ2-3, with TRBD1 as a possible D gene (5 bases). CDR1 KGHSH and CDR2 LQKENI come from the germline V gene. This CDR3 is 13 amino acids long. The V and J ends lost 6 bases and 3 bases respectively, with 10 bases between them. The CDR3 spells CASSPDSTDTQYF. Written as DNA, the CDR3 is TGTGCCAGCTCTCCTGACAGTACAGATACGCAGTATTTT.

The rearrangement uses TRBV15 and TRBJ1-5; D possibly corresponds to TRBD1 (6 bases). Germline V gene sequence: CDR1 LNHNV, CDR2 YYDKDF (reference sequence). CDR3 size: 15 residues. V lost 3 bases, J lost 3 bases, and 12 bases lay in between. CDR3 DNA: TGTGCCACCAGCAGCACTAGGACAGACAATCAGCCCCAGCATTTT. The encoded protein is CATSSTRTDNQPQHF.

This clone is a singleton in its sample. V and J are TRBV19 and TRBJ2-7; D call uncertain. The CDR3 consists of 12 residues. CDR1 LNHDA and CDR2 SQIVND come from the germline V gene (reference sequence). Between the trimmed V and J ends, which lost 1 base and 6 bases, there was a span of 7 bases. CDR3 DNA: TGTGCCAGTAGTATAGGGTCTGCCGAGCAGTACTTC. It codes for CASSIGSAEQYF.

On this clone: Other DNA sequences in this sample translate to the same CDR3. The chain couples TRBV30 to TRBJ1-3; D gene unclear. Germline V gene data show CDR1 as GTSNPN and CDR2 as SVGIG (reference sequence). The germline V and J ends were trimmed by 0 bases and 2 bases, with 2 bases remaining between them. The CDR3 has 12 amino acids. DNA of the CDR3: TGTGCCTGGAGTGTACCTGGAAACACCATATATTTT. Its protein is CAWSVPGNTIYF.